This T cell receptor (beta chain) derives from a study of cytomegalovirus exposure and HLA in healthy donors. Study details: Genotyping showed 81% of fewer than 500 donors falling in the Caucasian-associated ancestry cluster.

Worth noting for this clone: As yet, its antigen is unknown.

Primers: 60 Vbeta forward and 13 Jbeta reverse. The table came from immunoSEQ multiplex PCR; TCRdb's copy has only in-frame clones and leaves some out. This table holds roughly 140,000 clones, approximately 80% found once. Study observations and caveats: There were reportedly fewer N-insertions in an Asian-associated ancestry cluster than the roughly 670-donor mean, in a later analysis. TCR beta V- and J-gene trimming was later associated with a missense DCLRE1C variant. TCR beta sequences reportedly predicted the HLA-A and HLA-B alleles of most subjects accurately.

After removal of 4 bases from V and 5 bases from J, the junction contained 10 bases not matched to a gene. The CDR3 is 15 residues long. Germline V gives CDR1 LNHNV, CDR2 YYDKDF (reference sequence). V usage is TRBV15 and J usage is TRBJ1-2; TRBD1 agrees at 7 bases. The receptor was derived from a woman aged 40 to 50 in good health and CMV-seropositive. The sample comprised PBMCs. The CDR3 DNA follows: TGTGCCACCAGCAACCGGACAGGCTCCATTTATGGCTACACCTTC. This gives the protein CATSNRTGSIYGYTF.